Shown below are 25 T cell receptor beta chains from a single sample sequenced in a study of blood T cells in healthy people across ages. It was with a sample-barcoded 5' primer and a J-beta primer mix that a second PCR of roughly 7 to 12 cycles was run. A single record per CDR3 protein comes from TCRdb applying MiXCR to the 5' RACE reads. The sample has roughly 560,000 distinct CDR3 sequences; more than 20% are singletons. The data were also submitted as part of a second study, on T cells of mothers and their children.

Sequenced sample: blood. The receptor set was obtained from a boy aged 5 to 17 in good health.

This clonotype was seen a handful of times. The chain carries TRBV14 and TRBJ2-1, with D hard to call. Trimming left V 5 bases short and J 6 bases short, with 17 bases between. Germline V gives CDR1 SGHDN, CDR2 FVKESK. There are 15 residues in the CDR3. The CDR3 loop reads CASSSRRLTLNEQFF. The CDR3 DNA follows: TGTGCCAGCAGCTCAAGAAGGCTAACCCTCAATGAGCAGTTCTTC. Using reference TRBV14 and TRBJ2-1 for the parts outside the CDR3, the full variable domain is EAGVTQFPSHSVIEKGQTVTLRCDPISGHDNLYWYRRVMGKEIKFLLHFVKESKQDESGMPNNRFLAERTGGTYSTLKVQPAELEDSGVYFCASSSRRLTLNEQFFGPGTRLTVL.

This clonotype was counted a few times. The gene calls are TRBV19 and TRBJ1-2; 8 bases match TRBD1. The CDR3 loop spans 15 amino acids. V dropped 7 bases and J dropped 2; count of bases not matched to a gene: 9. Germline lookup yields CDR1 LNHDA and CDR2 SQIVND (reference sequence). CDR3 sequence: CASTQRQGSNYGYTF. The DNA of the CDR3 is TGTGCCAGTACCCAGAGACAGGGGTCGAACTATGGCTACACCTTC.

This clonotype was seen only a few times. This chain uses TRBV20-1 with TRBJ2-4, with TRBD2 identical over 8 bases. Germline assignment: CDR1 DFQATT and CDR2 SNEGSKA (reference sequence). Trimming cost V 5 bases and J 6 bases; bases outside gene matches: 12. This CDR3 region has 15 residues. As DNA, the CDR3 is TGCAGTGCTGCCCTTTGGGCAGCGGGAGCAAACATTCAGTACTTC. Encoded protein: CSAALWAAGANIQYF.

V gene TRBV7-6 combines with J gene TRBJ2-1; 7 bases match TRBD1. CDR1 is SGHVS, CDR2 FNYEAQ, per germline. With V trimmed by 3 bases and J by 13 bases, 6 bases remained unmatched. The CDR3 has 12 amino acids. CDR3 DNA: TGTGCCAGCAGCTTGACAGGGCTCGCACAGTTCTTC. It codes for CASSLTGLAQFF.

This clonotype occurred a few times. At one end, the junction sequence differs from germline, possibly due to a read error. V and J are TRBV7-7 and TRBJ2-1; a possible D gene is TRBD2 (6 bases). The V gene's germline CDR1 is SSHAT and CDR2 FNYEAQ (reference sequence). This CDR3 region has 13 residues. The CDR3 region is CASSLSGAKNQFF. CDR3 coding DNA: TGTGCTAGCAGCCTATCGGGAGCTAAGAATCAGTTCTTC.

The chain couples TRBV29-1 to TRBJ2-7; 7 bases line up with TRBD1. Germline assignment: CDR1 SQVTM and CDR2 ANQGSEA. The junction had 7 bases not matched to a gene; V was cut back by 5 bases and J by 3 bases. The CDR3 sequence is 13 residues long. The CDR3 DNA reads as TGCAGCGTTAGGGGGCTTACGGGCTACGAGCAGTACTTC. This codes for CSVRGLTGYEQYF.

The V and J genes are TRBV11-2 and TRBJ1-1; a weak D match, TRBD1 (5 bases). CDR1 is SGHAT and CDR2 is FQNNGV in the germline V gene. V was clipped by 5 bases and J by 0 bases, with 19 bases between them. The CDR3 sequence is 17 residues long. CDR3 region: CASSTQGQSYMNTEAFF. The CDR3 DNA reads TGTGCCAGCAGCACCCAGGGCCAGAGCTACATGAACACTGAAGCTTTCTTT.

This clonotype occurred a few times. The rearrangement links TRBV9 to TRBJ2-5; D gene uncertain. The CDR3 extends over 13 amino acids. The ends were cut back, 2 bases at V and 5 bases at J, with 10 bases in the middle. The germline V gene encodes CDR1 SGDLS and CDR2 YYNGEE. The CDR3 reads CASSVWVGETQYF. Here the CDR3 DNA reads TGTGCCAGCAGCGTGTGGGTTGGGGAGACCCAGTACTTC.

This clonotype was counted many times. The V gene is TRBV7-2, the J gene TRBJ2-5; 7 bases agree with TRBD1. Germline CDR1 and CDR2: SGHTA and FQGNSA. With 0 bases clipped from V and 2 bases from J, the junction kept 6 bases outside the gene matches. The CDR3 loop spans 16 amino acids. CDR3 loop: CASSLAIGGLQETQYF. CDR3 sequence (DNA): TGTGCCAGCAGCTTAGCCATAGGGGGCCTTCAAGAGACCCAGTACTTC.

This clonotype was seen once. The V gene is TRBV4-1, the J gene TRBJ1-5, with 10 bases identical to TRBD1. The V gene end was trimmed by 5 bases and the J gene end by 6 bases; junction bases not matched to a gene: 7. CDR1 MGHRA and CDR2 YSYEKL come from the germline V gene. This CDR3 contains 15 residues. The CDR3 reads CASSDGTGVGQPQHF. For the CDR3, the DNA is TGCGCCAGCAGCGACGGGACAGGGGTCGGTCAGCCCCAGCATTTT.

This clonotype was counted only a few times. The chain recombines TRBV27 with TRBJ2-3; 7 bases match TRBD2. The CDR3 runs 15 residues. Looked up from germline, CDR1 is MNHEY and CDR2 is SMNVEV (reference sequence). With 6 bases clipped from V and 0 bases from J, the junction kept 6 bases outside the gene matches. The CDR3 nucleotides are TGTGCCAGCAGGCGGCGGGAGACGAGCACAGATACGCAGTATTTT. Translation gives CASRRRETSTDTQYF.

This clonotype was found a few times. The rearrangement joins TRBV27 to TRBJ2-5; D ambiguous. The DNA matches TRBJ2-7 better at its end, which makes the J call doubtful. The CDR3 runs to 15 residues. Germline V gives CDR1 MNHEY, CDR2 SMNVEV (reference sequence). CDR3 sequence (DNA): TGTGCCAGCAGTTTATCAGGGCGTACCTCCTACGAGCAGTACTTC. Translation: CASSLSGRTSYEQYF.

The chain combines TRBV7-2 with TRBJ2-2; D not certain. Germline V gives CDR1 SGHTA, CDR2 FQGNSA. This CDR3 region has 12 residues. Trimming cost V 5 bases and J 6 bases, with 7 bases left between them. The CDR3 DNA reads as TGTGCCAGCAGCCCATTTCCCGGGGAGCTGTTTTTT. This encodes CASSPFPGELFF.

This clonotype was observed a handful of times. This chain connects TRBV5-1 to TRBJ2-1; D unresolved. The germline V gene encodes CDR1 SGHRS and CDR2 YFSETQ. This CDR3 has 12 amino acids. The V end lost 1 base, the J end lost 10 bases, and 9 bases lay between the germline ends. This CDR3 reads CASSLTSAEQFF. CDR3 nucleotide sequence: TGCGCCAGCAGCTTGACATCGGCGGAGCAGTTCTTC.

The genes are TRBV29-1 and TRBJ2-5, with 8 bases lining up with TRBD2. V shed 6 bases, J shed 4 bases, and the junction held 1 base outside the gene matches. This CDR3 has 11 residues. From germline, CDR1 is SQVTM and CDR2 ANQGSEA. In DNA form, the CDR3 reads TGCAGCGTAGGACTAGCAGAGACCCAGTACTTC. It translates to CSVGLAETQYF.

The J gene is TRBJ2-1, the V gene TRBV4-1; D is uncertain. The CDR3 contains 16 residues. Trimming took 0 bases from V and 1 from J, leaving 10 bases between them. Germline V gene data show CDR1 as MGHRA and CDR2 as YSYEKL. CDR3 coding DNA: TGCGCCAGCAGCCAAGATAGACTCCCTTCCTACAATGAGCAGTTCTTC. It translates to CASSQDRLPSYNEQFF.

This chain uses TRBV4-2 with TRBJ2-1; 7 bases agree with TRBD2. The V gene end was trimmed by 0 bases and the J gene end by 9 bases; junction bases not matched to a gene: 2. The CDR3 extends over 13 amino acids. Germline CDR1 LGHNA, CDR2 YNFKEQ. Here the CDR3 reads CASSQDWGGEQFF. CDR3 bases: TGTGCCAGCAGCCAAGATTGGGGGGGTGAGCAGTTCTTC.

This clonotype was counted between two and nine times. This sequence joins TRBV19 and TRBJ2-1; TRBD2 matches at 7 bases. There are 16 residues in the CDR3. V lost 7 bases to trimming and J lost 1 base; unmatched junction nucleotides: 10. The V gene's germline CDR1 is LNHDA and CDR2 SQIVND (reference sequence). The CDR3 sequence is CASNPLGGGSYNEQFF. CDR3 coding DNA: TGTGCCAGTAATCCTTTGGGGGGAGGGTCCTACAATGAGCAGTTCTTC.

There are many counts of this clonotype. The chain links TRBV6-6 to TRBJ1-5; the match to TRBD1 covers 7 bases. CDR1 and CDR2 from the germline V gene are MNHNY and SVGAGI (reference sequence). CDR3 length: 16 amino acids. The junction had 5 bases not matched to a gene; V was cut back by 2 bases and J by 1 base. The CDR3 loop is CASSYGRGRSNQPQHF. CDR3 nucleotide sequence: TGTGCCAGCAGTTACGGGAGGGGGCGAAGCAATCAGCCCCAGCATTTT.

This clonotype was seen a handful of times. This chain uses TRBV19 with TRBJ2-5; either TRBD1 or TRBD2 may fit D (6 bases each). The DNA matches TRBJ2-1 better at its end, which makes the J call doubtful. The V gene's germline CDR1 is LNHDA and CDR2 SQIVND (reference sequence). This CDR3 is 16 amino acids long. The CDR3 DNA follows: TGTGCCAGTAGTGCTCCAGCAGAAGGGGGGCGGGATGAGCAGTTCTTC. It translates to CASSAPAEGGRDEQFF.

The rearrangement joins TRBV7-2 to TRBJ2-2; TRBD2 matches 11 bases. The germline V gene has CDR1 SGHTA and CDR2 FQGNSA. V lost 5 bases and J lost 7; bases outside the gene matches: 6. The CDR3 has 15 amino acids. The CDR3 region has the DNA TGTGCCAGCAGCCCCATAGCGGGGGGGCTCGGGGAGCTGTTTTTT. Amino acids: CASSPIAGGLGELFF.

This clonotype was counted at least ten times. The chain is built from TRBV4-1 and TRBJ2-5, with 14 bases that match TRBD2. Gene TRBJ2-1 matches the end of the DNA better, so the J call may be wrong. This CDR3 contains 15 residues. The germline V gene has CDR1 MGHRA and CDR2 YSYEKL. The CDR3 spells CASSQRLAGGGEQFF. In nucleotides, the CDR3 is TGCGCCAGCAGCCAAAGACTAGCGGGAGGGGGTGAGCAGTTCTTC.

Written as DNA, the CDR3 is TGCGCCAGCAGCTCGACAGGGCGTCGGTTATCCCAAGAGACCCAGTACTTC. It encodes CASSSTGRRLSQETQYF. The rearrangement links TRBV4-1 to TRBJ2-7, with 7 bases fitting TRBD1. The J call could be wrong; TRBJ2-5 is a better fit for the DNA end. CDR1 and CDR2 from the germline V gene are MGHRA and YSYEKL. This CDR3 is built from 17 residues.

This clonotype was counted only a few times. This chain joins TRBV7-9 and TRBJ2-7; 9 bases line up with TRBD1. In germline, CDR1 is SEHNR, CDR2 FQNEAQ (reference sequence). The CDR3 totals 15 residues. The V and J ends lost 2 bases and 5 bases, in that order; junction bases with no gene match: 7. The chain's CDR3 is CASSLLGTGIDEQYF. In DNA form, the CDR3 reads TGTGCCAGCAGCTTACTCGGGACAGGGATTGACGAGCAGTACTTC. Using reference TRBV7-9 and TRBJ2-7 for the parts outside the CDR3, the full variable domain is DTGVSQNPRHKITKRGQNVTFRCDPISEHNRLYWYRQTLGQGPEFLTYFQNEAQLEKSRLLSDRFSAERPKGSFSTLEIQRTEQGDSAMYLCASSLLGTGIDEQYFGPGTRLTVT.

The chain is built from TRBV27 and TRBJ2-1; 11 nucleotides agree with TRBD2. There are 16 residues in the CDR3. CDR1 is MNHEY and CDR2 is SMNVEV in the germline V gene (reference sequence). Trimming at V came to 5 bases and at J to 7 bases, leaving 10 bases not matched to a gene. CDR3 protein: CASSDLTSGARNEQFF. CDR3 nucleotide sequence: TGTGCCAGCAGTGACCTGACTAGCGGGGCTCGGAATGAGCAGTTCTTC.